This TCR beta chain was sequenced for a study of spatial heterogeneity in lung cancer. Background on the study: Strong correlation was found between tumor-region TCR transcript counts and a T cell module score from matched bulk RNA-seq. General study points: How many expanded intratumoral alpha and beta TCRs were present tracked the tumor mutation count, which was a count of nonsynonymous mutations.

This sample's time point: sample taken at primary tumor resection. The input material, whole RNA from tumor, nontumor lung or frozen PBMC, was sequenced unsorted. Many counts were recorded for this clonotype. Its antigen is not known. TCRdb processed the 5' RACE reads anew with MiXCR; each CDR3 protein has one entry. In the table there are more than 20,000 distinct CDR3 sequences, under 3.5% of which are singletons. The sample consisted of lung tumor tissue, taken at surgery. The clonotype was recovered from a male donor with early-stage non-small cell lung cancer.

The CDR3 reads CASSLTYTEAFF. For the CDR3, the DNA is TGTGCCAGCAGTTTAACGTACACTGAAGCTTTCTTT. This chain links TRBV12-3 or TRBV12-4 with TRBJ1-1, with no clear D. CDR3 length: 12 residues. V lost 2 bases to trimming and J lost 3 bases, with 4 bases between them.